The next 29 T cell receptor beta chains were all read from a single sample in a study of shared clonotypes between healthy human individuals (dated by TCRdb to the early 2020s). The library came from the immunoSEQ multiplex PCR assay. As stored in TCRdb, this immuneACCESS dataset retains in-frame rearrangements with V and J assigned. A fraction of the clones does not appear; measured against another copy, unresolved V genes explain less than half of the discrepancy, and the remainder lacks a known reason. This sample is represented by some 2,500,000 clones; 93% of them were singletons. The ten largest clones add up to 0.36% of the sample. Material for sequencing was naive CD4+ T cells from PBMCs. Interpreted using the paper, the cell subset or site label stands for: CD45RA+ positively selected. These receptors all stem from a man aged 18-30 years in good health. Some clones in this sample may be carry-over from other donors' samples.

This chain uses TRBV19 with TRBJ2-3; 8 nucleotides align to TRBD1. This CDR3 has 11 amino acids. The germline CDR1 and CDR2 sequences are LNHDA and SQIVND (reference sequence). V shed 10 bases and J 9 bases; nucleotides not matched to a gene: 6. The CDR3, as DNA: TGTGCCACTCTCGGACAGGGCACGCAGTATTTT. Residues: CATLGQGTQYF.

CDR3 sequence: CASSPLSPNTGELFF. The CDR3 coding sequence is TGCGCCAGCAGCCCTCTAAGCCCGAACACCGGGGAGCTGTTTTTT. This sequence joins TRBV5-1 and TRBJ2-2; D ambiguous. The CDR3 sequence is 15 residues long. Trimming pared 4 bases from V and 0 bases from J, leaving 10 bases between. Germline V CDR1 and CDR2: SGHRS, YFSETQ.

The chain uses TRBV30 and TRBJ2-5; 9 nucleotides match TRBD2. The trim removed 3 bases at V and 2 bases at J, leaving 7 bases unmatched. Germline CDR1 is GTSNPN and CDR2 is SVGIG (reference sequence). This CDR3 has 15 residues. In nucleotides, the CDR3 is TGTGCCTGGAGCGCCGGACTAGCGCAGCAAGAGACCCAGTACTTC. It specifies CAWSAGLAQQETQYF.

The chain combines TRBV6-5 with TRBJ1-2; D is possibly TRBD1 (6 bases). Germline assignment: CDR1 MNHEY and CDR2 SVGAGI. With 4 bases removed from V and 6 bases from J, the gap between germline ends came to 15 bases. The CDR3 loop spans 14 amino acids. The CDR3 nucleotides are TGTGCCAGCAGTTTGGCCCGAGGGGGGGATGGCTACACCTTC. It is translated as CASSLARGGDGYTF.

The gene calls are TRBV27 and TRBJ2-7, with 9 nucleotides matching TRBD2. Germline-derived CDR1 and CDR2 are MNHEY and SMNVEV (reference sequence). Germline trimming cut 8 bases from V and 0 bases from J; bases unmatched to any gene: 17. The CDR3 length is 18 residues. CDR3 region: CASAPFGLAGPTSYEQYF. In DNA form, the CDR3 reads TGTGCCAGCGCTCCCTTCGGGCTAGCGGGACCTACCTCCTACGAGCAGTACTTC.

V and J are TRBV7-2 and TRBJ2-2; D might be TRBD2 (5 bases). Germline CDR1 and CDR2: SGHTA and FQGNSA. V was clipped by 1 base and J by 3 bases, with 9 bases between them. The CDR3 is 15 residues long. CDR3 amino acids: CASSLGDYHTGELFF. The CDR3 DNA reads TGTGCCAGCAGCTTAGGTGACTACCACACCGGGGAGCTGTTTTTT.

This clone has only one observation. The rearrangement joins TRBV7-9 to TRBJ2-3; TRBD2 might be the D (6 bases). V was clipped by 5 bases and J by 1 base, with 16 bases between them. CDR3 size: 16 residues. The V gene's germline CDR1 is SEHNR and CDR2 FQNEAQ (reference sequence). Here the CDR3 reads CASSRGSGAGTDTQYF. The CDR3 DNA is TGTGCCAGCAGCCGGGGGTCGGGAGCGGGCACAGATACGCAGTATTTT.

V and J are TRBV28 and TRBJ2-7; possible D gene TRBD1, 5 bases. This CDR3 region has 14 residues. Germline CDR1 is MDHEN and CDR2 is SYDVKM. Trimming stripped 2 bases from V and 2 bases from J, with 10 bases between. CDR3 in amino acids: CASSLAQTAYEQYF. The CDR3 DNA reads as TGTGCCAGCAGTTTAGCGCAGACAGCCTACGAGCAGTACTTC.

The chain employs TRBV2 and TRBJ1-2; D not certain. CDR3 length: 13 amino acids. Trimming took 4 bases from V and 8 from J, leaving 14 bases between them. The germline CDR1 and CDR2 sequences are SNHLY and FYNNEI. CDR3 amino acids: CASSGGGLEGYTF. The CDR3 nucleotides are TGTGCCAGCAGTGGGGGAGGGCTCGAAGGCTACACCTTC.

This chain connects TRBV9 to TRBJ2-2; TRBD2 agrees at 7 bases. This CDR3 has 15 residues. V gave up 7 bases and J gave up 5 bases; unmatched junction bases: 11. CDR1 is SGDLS, CDR2 YYNGEE, per germline. CDR3 coding DNA: TGTGCCAGCGCGTTAATGGCGGGAGATACCGGGGAGCTGTTTTTT. Translating gives CASALMAGDTGELFF.

This clone was observed a few times. Other nucleotide sequences in the sample specify the same CDR3. The chain recombines TRBV29-1 with TRBJ1-2; D possibly corresponds to TRBD1 (5 bases). The CDR3 is made up of 9 amino acids. Germline CDR1 is SQVTM and CDR2 is ANQGSEA. V was cut by 6 bases and J by 8 bases, with 7 bases left in between. The CDR3 sequence is CSVGDGYTF. The CDR3 nucleotides read TGCAGCGTCGGGGACGGCTACACCTTC. The whole variable domain, remainder taken from reference TRBV29-1 and TRBJ1-2, is SAVISQKPSRDICQRGTSLTIQCQVDSQVTMMFWYRQQPGQSLTLIATANQGSEATYESGFVIDKFPISRPNLTFSTLTVSNMSPEDSSIYLCSVGDGYTFGSGTRLTVV.

In regard to this clone: This specimen includes other DNA sequences encoding the same CDR3. This chain's CDR3 is CASSLVGIEQFF. The CDR3 DNA reads TGTGCCAGCAGCTTAGTGGGGATTGAGCAGTTCTTC. This rearrangement joins TRBV7-2 to TRBJ2-1; D remains unclear. The CDR3 loop spans 12 amino acids. Per germline, CDR1 SGHTA and CDR2 FQGNSA. V lost 1 base to trimming and J lost 9 bases, with 7 bases between them.

The V gene is TRBV6-5, the J gene TRBJ2-7; TRBD2 might be the D (6 bases). Germline CDR1 is MNHEY and CDR2 is SVGAGI. The CDR3 sequence is 15 residues long. Trimming shortened V by 6 bases and J by 2 bases, and 17 bases separated the two germline ends. CDR3 loop: CASSPVGLLTYEQYF. The CDR3 nucleotides are TGTGCCAGCAGCCCGGTAGGACTATTAACCTACGAGCAGTACTTC.

In its sample, this clone was seen once. This sequence joins TRBV5-6 and TRBJ2-4; TRBD1 is a possible D gene (6 bases). V shed 1 base and J shed 0 bases, with 8 bases lying between them. CDR3 size: 15 residues. Germline CDR1 reads SGHDT; CDR2 reads YYEEEE. The CDR3 DNA is TGTGCCAGCAGCTTGAGGACAGTAGCCAAAAACATTCAGTACTTC. Translating gives CASSLRTVAKNIQYF.

V gene TRBV19 combines with J gene TRBJ1-5; TRBD1 matches at 7 bases. V gave up 7 bases and J gave up 7 bases; unmatched junction bases: 13. The germline V gene has CDR1 LNHDA and CDR2 SQIVND (reference sequence). This CDR3 region has 15 residues. CDR3 nucleotides: TGTGCCAGTAATTCCGAGGGGGCGCCAGGGCAGCCCCAGCATTTT. It translates to CASNSEGAPGQPQHF.

This rearrangement joins TRBV18 to TRBJ2-7; 11 bases agree with TRBD1. The V segment lost 5 bases and the J segment 2 bases; nucleotides outside the gene matches: 2. This CDR3 is 14 amino acids long. Germline loops: CDR1 KGHSH, CDR2 LQKENI. CDR3 in amino acids: CASSGTGGPYEQYF. The CDR3 nucleotides read TGTGCCAGCTCAGGGACAGGGGGGCCCTACGAGCAGTACTTC.

The chain is built from TRBV7-2 and TRBJ1-4, with 12 bases that match TRBD1. Trimming at V came to 6 bases and at J to 7 bases, leaving 15 bases not matched to a gene. The CDR3 consists of 18 residues. From germline, CDR1 is SGHTA and CDR2 FQGNSA. CDR3 bases: TGTGCCAGCAGTAGGCGGGCTGGGACAGGGGGCGCCCGTGAAAAACTGTTTTTT. Its translation: CASSRRAGTGGAREKLFF.

This rearrangement joins TRBV7-3 to TRBJ2-7, with 7 positions matching TRBD1. Trimming cost V 5 bases and J 4 bases; bases outside gene matches: 11. Germline assignment: CDR1 SGHTA and CDR2 FQGTGA. The CDR3 sequence is 15 residues long. The CDR3 nucleotides read TGTGCCAGCAGCCCCCGGACAGGTGTGGGATACGAGCAGTACTTC. Protein sequence: CASSPRTGVGYEQYF. Combining the CDR3 with reference TRBV7-3 and TRBJ2-7 gives the whole variable domain GAGVSQTPSNKVTEKGKYVELRCDPISGHTALYWYRQSLGQGPEFLIYFQGTGAADDSGLPNDRFFAVRPEGSVSTLKIQRTERGDSAVYLCASSPRTGVGYEQYFGPGTRLTVT.

The chain joins TRBV9 to TRBJ2-6; TRBD2 agrees at 7 bases. Germline assignment: CDR1 SGDLS and CDR2 YYNGEE. This CDR3 has 15 residues. Trimming took 6 bases from V and 3 from J; bases not matched to a gene: 6. The CDR3 nucleotides are TGTGCCAGCACCACTAGGGAGGGTGGGGCCAACGTCCTGACTTTC. Translated: CASTTREGGANVLTF. The variable domain in full, with the rest retrieved from reference TRBV9 and TRBJ2-6, is DSGVTQTPKHLITATGQRVTLRCSPRSGDLSVYWYQQSLDQGLQFLIQYYNGEERAKGNILERFSAQQFPDLHSELNLSSLELGDSALYFCASTTREGGANVLTFGAGSRLTVL.

The chain combines TRBV11-2 with TRBJ2-1; D uncertain. The CDR3 consists of 13 residues. The ends were cut back, 5 bases at V and 9 bases at J, with 14 bases in the middle. Per germline, CDR1 SGHAT and CDR2 FQNNGV. CDR3 DNA sequence: TGTGCCAGCAGCCAAACCGTCCGAAGTGAGCAGTTCTTC. Translated: CASSQTVRSEQFF.

The chain links TRBV5-4 to TRBJ2-5; D might be TRBD1 (6 bases). The V gene lost 0 bases and the J gene lost 1 base, with 7 bases spanning the gap. The CDR3 covers 14 residues. Germline CDR1 SGHNT, CDR2 YYREEE (reference sequence). CDR3 region: CASSLAGVQETQYF. CDR3 nucleotide sequence: TGTGCCAGCAGCTTGGCAGGGGTCCAAGAGACCCAGTACTTC.

The genes are TRBV5-4 and TRBJ2-7, with D possibly called TRBD1 or TRBD2 (5 bases each). Germline lookup yields CDR1 SGHNT and CDR2 YYREEE (reference sequence). CDR3 length equals 15 residues. V lost 3 bases and J lost 1, with 14 bases in between. The CDR3 sequence: CASSSARDPSYEQYF. CDR3 nucleotides: TGTGCCAGCAGCTCGGCACGGGACCCATCCTACGAGCAGTACTTC.

The rearrangement uses TRBV4-1 and TRBJ1-6; D call uncertain. This CDR3 region has 15 residues. Trimming took 4 bases from V and 9 from J, leaving 16 bases between them. Germline CDR1 and CDR2: MGHRA and YSYEKL. This CDR3 reads CASSLNQLTGSPLHF. The CDR3 region has the DNA TGCGCCAGCAGCCTCAACCAACTTACCGGTTCACCCCTCCACTTT.

The J gene is TRBJ2-3, the V gene TRBV5-1; the match to TRBD2 covers 9 bases. Germline CDR1 is SGHRS and CDR2 is YFSETQ. This CDR3 is built from 15 residues. V trimming: 2 bases; J trimming: 6 bases; junction bases outside the gene matches: 7. The CDR3 spells CASSLGLALGDTQYF. CDR3 DNA: TGCGCCAGCAGCTTAGGACTAGCGTTGGGGGATACGCAGTATTTT.

This chain joins TRBV5-5 and TRBJ1-5, with unresolved D. The CDR3 spans 12 residues. V was shortened by 4 bases and J by 7 bases, with 9 bases between the two germline ends. Germline V gives CDR1 SGHKS, CDR2 YYEKEE (reference sequence). This chain's CDR3 is CASSLIGQPQHF. The CDR3 bases are TGTGCCAGCAGCCTGATCGGGCAGCCCCAGCATTTT.

V is TRBV28 and J is TRBJ1-5, with TRBD1 as a possible D gene (5 bases). With 11 bases removed from V and 1 base from J, the gap between germline ends came to 15 bases. The germline V gene has CDR1 MDHEN and CDR2 SYDVKM. The CDR3 loop spans 14 amino acids. The CDR3 sequence is CASQVRESNQPQHF. In nucleotides, the CDR3 is TGTGCCTCACAGGTACGGGAGAGCAATCAGCCCCAGCATTTT.

The V call is TRBV5-1, the J call TRBJ2-7; 11 bases fit TRBD2. Germline CDR1 reads SGHRS; CDR2 reads YFSETQ. J was trimmed by 5 bases and V by 4 bases; bases with no gene match: 14. CDR3 length: 17 residues. CDR3: CASSPEILAGVVHEQYF. The CDR3 bases are TGCGCCAGCAGCCCGGAGATACTAGCGGGAGTGGTCCACGAGCAGTACTTC.

The chain links TRBV6-5 to TRBJ2-7; D gene uncertain. Germline V gene data show CDR1 as MNHEY and CDR2 as SVGAGI. This CDR3 is built from 15 residues. V gave up 2 bases and J gave up 2 bases, with 13 bases separating them. In nucleotides, the CDR3 is TGTGCCAGCAGTTACGACCGAGCCGAGGCCTACGAGCAGTACTTC. This encodes CASSYDRAEAYEQYF.

Concerning this clone itself: Different DNA sequences within this sample yield the same CDR3. This chain links TRBV5-1 with TRBJ2-7; no firm D call. This CDR3 is built from 15 residues. Germline V CDR1 and CDR2: SGHRS, YFSETQ. Trimming removed 0 bases at V and 4 bases at J, with 14 bases between. Written as DNA, the CDR3 is TGCGCCAGCAGCTTGGTGGTGGGATCTGGATACGAGCAGTACTTC. As protein: CASSLVVGSGYEQYF.